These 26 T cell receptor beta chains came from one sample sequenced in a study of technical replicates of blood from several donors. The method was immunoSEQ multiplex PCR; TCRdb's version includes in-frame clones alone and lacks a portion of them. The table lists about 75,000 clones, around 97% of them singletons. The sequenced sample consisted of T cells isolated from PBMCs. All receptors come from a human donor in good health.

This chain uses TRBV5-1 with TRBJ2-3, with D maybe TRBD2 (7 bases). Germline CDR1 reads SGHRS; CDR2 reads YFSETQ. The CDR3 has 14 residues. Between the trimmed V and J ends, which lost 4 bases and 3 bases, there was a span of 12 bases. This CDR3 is CASSGGAGTDTQYF. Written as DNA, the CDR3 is TGCGCCAGCAGCGGGGGGGCGGGAACAGATACGCAGTATTTT.

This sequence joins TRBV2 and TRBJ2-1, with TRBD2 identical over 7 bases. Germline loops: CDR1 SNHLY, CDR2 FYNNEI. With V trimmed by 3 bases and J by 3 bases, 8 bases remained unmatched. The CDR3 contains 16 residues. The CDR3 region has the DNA TGTGCCAGCAGTGACCCCGGGACTACCCTCTACAATGAGCAGTTCTTC. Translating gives CASSDPGTTLYNEQFF.

The CDR3 coding sequence is TGTGCCATCAGAGACGACAGGGGGCGCGAACAGTTCTTC. Translation: CAIRDDRGREQFF. The rearrangement links TRBV10-3 to TRBJ2-1; 10 positions match TRBD1. Per germline, CDR1 ENHRY and CDR2 SYGVKD. J lost 13 bases, V lost 6 bases, and 9 bases had no gene match. This CDR3 comprises 13 residues.

DNA of the CDR3: TGTGCCAGCGCCCACAGGGCTCCCTTAAACAATGAGCAGTTCTTC. It specifies CASAHRAPLNNEQFF. The chain joins TRBV19 to TRBJ2-1; D might be TRBD1 (6 bases). CDR1 is LNHDA and CDR2 is SQIVND in the germline V gene (reference sequence). V gave up 9 bases and J gave up 5 bases, with 20 bases separating them. The CDR3 is 15 amino acids.

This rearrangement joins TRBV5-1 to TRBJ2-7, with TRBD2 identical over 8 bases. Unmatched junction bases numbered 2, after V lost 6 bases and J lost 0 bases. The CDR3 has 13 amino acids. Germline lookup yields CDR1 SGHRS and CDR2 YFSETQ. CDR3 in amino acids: CASNSGSSYEQYF. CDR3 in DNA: TGCGCCAGCAACAGCGGGAGCTCCTACGAGCAGTACTTC.

The CDR3 sequence: CASSSGTLAVLTF. CDR3 nucleotide sequence: TGTGCCAGCAGTTCAGGGACATTGGCCGTCCTGACTTTC. V usage is TRBV27 and J usage is TRBJ2-6; weak D call: TRBD1 (6 bases). CDR3 length: 13 amino acids. V lost 4 bases and J 12 bases, leaving 13 bases between the germline ends. CDR1 and CDR2 (germline): MNHEY, SMNVEV (reference sequence). The full variable domain, with the rest looked up from reference TRBV27 and TRBJ2-6, is EAQVTQNPRYLITVTGKKLTVTCSQNMNHEYMSWYRQDPGLGLRQIYYSMNVEVTDKGDVPEGYKVSRKEKRNFPLILESPSPNQTSLYFCASSSGTLAVLTFGAGSRLTVL.

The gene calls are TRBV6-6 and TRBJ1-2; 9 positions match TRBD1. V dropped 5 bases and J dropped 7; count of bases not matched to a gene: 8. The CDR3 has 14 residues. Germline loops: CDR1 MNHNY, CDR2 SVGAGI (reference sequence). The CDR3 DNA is TGTGCCAGCAGTCCCCACCAGACAGGGGGTGGCTACACCTTC. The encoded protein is CASSPHQTGGGYTF.

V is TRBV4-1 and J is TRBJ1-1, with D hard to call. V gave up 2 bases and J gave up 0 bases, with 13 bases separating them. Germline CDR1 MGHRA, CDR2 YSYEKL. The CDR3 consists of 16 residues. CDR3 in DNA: TGCGCCAGCAGCCAACCCTCGGCCCGGGTGAACACTGAAGCTTTCTTT. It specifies CASSQPSARVNTEAFF.

Here the CDR3 reads CASSIAIRGYGYTF. CDR3 nucleotides: TGTGCCAGTAGTATTGCAATCAGGGGTTATGGCTACACCTTC. The rearrangement links TRBV19 to TRBJ1-2; maybe TRBD1 (6 bases). Germline CDR1 is LNHDA and CDR2 is SQIVND (reference sequence). This CDR3 region has 14 residues. Trimming took off 3 bases at V and 5 bases at J, with 13 bases between the two ends.

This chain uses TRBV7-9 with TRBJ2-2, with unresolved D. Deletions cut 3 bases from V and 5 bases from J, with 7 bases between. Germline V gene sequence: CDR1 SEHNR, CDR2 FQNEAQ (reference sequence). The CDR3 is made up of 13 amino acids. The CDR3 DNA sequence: TGTGCCAGCAGCTTTCAGGTGACCGGGGAGCTGTTTTTT. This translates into CASSFQVTGELFF.

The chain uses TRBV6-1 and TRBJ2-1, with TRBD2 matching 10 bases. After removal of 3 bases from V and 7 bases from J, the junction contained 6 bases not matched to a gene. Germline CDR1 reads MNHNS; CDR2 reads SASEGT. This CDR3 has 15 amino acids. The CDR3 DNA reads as TGTGCCAGCAGTGACAGAAGCGGGGGGGCTAATGAGCAGTTCTTC. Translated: CASSDRSGGANEQFF.

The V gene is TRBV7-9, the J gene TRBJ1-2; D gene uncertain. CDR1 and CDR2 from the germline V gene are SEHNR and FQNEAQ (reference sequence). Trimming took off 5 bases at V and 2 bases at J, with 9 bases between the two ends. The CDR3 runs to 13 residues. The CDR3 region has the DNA TGTGCCAGCAGCCGCGACGGGAACTATGGCTACACCTTC. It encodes CASSRDGNYGYTF.

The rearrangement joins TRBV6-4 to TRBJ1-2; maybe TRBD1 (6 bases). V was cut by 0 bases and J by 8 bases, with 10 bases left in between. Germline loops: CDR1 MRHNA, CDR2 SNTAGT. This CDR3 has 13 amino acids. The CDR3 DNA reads TGTGCCAGCAGTGACTCAGGGGGTCGGGGCTACACCTTC. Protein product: CASSDSGGRGYTF.

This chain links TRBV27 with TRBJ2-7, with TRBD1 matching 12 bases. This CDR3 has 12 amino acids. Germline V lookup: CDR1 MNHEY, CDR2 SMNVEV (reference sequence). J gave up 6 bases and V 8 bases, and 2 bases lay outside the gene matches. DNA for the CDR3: TGTGCCAGCCGGGACAGGGGGCTCGAGCAGTACTTC. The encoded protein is CASRDRGLEQYF.

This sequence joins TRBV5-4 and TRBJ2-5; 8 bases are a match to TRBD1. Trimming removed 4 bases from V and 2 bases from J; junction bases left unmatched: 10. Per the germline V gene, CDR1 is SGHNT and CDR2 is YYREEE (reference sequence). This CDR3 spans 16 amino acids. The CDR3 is CASSQDIGQGQETQYF. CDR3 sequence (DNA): TGTGCCAGCAGCCAAGACATTGGACAGGGACAAGAGACCCAGTACTTC.

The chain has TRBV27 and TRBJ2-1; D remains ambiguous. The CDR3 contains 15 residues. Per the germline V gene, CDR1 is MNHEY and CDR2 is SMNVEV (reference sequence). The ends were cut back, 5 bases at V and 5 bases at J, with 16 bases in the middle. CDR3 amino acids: CASSPLITLNNEQFF. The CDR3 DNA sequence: TGTGCCAGCAGTCCGCTTATCACTTTAAACAATGAGCAGTTCTTC.

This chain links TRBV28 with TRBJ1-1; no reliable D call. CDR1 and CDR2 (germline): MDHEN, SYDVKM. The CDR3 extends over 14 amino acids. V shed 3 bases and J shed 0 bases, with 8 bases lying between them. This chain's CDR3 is CASSFSQLNTEAFF. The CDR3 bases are TGTGCCAGCAGTTTTTCACAGCTGAACACTGAAGCTTTCTTT.

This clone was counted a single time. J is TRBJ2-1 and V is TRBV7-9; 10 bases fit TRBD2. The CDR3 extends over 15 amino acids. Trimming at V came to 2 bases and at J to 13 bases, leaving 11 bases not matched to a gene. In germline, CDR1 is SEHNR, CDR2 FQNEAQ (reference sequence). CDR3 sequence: CASSLPPGLAPLQFF. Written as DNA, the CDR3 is TGTGCCAGCAGCTTACCCCCGGGACTAGCGCCTCTTCAGTTCTTC.

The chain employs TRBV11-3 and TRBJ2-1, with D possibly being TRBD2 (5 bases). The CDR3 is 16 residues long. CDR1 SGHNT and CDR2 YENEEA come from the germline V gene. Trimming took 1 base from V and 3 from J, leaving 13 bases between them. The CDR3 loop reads CASSLGHRGSYNEQFF. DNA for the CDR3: TGTGCCAGCAGCTTAGGGCATCGGGGTAGCTACAATGAGCAGTTCTTC.

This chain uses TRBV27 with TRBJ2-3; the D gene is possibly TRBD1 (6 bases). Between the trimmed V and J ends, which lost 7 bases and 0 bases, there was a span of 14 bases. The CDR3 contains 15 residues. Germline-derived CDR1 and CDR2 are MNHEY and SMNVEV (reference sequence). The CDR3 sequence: CASTLQGASTDTQYF. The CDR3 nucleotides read TGTGCCAGCACCTTACAGGGAGCTAGCACAGATACGCAGTATTTT.

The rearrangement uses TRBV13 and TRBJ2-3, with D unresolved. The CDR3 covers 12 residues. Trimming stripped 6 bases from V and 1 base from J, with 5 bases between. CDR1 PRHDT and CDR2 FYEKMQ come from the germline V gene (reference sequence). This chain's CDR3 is CASSIGTDTQYF. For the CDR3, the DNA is TGTGCCAGCAGTATTGGCACAGATACGCAGTATTTT.

CDR3 DNA sequence: TGTGCCAGCTCACCACTCACAGAAGAGACCCAGTACTTC. Amino acids: CASSPLTEETQYF. This chain links TRBV18 with TRBJ2-5; D is unclear. Looked up from germline, CDR1 is KGHSH and CDR2 is LQKENI. The V and J ends lost 1 base and 3 bases respectively, with 6 bases between them. This CDR3 contains 13 residues.

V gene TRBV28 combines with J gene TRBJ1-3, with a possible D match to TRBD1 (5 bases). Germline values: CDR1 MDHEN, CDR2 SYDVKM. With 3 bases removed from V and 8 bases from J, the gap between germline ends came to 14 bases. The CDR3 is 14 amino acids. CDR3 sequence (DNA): TGTGCCAGCAGTTTTCAGGGAAAGTTCTACACCATATATTTT. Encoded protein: CASSFQGKFYTIYF.

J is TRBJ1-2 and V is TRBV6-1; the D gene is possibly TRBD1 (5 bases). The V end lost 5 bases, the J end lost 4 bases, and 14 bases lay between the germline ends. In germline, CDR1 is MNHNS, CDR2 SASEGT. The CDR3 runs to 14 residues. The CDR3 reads CASSTQGLFYGYTF. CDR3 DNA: TGTGCCAGCAGTACCCAGGGACTCTTCTATGGCTACACCTTC.

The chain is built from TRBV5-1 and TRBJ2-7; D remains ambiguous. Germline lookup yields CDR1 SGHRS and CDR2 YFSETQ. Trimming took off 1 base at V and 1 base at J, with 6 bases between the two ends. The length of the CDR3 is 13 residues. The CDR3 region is CASSLPDSYEQYF. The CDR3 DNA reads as TGCGCCAGCAGCTTGCCAGATTCCTACGAGCAGTACTTC. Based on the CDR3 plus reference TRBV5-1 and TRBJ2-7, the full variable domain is KAGVTQTPRYLIKTRGQQVTLSCSPISGHRSVSWYQQTPGQGLQFLFEYFSETQRNKGNFPGRFSGRQFSNSRSEMNVSTLELGDSALYLCASSLPDSYEQYFGPGTRLTVT.

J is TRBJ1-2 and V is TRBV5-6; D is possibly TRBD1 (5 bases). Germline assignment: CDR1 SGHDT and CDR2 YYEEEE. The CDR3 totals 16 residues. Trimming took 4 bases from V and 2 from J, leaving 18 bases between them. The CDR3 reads CASSALGHDLNYGYTF. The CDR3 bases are TGTGCCAGCAGCGCCCTAGGACACGACCTCAACTATGGCTACACCTTC.